This T cell receptor (beta chain) is from a study of beta chain features in type 1 diabetes. The whole isolated RNA underwent reverse transcription, so sequencing captured expressed TCRB transcripts. Naive, central memory and regulatory T cell samples yielded around 3.6 million reads on average. Using immunoSEQ multiplex PCR, the repertoire was profiled, and TCRdb retains in-frame clones only, with some absent. The sample yields about 130,000 clones, around a tenth seen once. General study points: Type 1 diabetes patients showed a moderate but significant shortening of TCRB CDR3s in all four CD4+ subsets. Patients and controls would be equally affected if PCR favored shorter templates.

This clone was observed a few times. The antigen is undetermined. The clonotype was recovered from a man between 18 and 29 years old in good health. What was sequenced was central memory CD4+ T cells from blood.

CDR3 DNA: TGTGCCAGCAGCTTAGGCGGGAAGGGGGTTCGGGATACGCAGTATTTT. Encoded protein: CASSLGGKGVRDTQYF. The chain uses TRBV13 and TRBJ2-3, with D possibly matching TRBD1 (6 bases). Germline V CDR1 and CDR2: PRHDT, FYEKMQ (reference sequence). CDR3 length: 16 residues. V shed 0 bases and J shed 6 bases, with 16 bases lying between them.